The 21 T cell receptor beta chains below come from one sample, sequenced in a study of shared clonotypes between healthy human individuals. Generated by immunoSEQ multiplex PCR, the TCRdb table keeps only in-frame clones and is missing some. The repertoire has 2 million to 2.5 million clones, approximately 95% of them found once; the top ten carry 0.1% to 0.15%. Source material: naive CD4+ T cells sorted from blood. The subset denotes: CD45RA+ positively selected. Receptors originate from a man aged 18 to 29 in good health.

The count of this clone is one. The J gene is TRBJ2-3, the V gene TRBV30; D is perhaps TRBD1 (5 bases). Trimming shortened V by 2 bases and J by 0 bases, and 9 bases separated the two germline ends. This CDR3 has 14 amino acids. Germline CDR1 is GTSNPN and CDR2 is SVGIG (reference sequence). The CDR3 DNA reads TGTGCCTGGAGTTTCAGGGCTAGCACAGATACGCAGTATTTT. Translated, it gives CAWSFRASTDTQYF.

The V call is TRBV5-4, the J call TRBJ2-1; D unresolved. V shed 4 bases and J shed 5 bases, with 19 bases lying between them. CDR3 length equals 16 residues. Per germline, CDR1 SGHNT and CDR2 YYREEE (reference sequence). In DNA, the CDR3 is TGTGCCAGCAGCCTGCTCCGCGAGAGCGCGAACAATGAGCAGTTCTTC. Amino acids: CASSLLRESANNEQFF. Looking up the rest from reference TRBV5-4 and TRBJ2-1 gives the full variable domain: ETGVTQSPTHLIKTRGQQVTLRCSSQSGHNTVSWYQQALGQGPQFIFQYYREEENGRGNFPPRFSGLQFPNYSSELNVNALELDDSALYLCASSLLRESANNEQFFGPGTRLTVL.

The genes are TRBV9 and TRBJ2-1; D ambiguous. This CDR3 has 13 residues. Trimming took off 3 bases at V and 8 bases at J, with 12 bases between the two ends. From germline, CDR1 is SGDLS and CDR2 YYNGEE. CDR3 loop: CASSGGPSYEQFF. The CDR3 DNA follows: TGTGCCAGCAGCGGTGGTCCGAGCTATGAGCAGTTCTTC.

This clone was seen just once. The chain recombines TRBV6-6 with TRBJ1-6; possible D gene TRBD1, 5 bases. With 4 bases removed from V and 5 bases from J, the gap between germline ends came to 15 bases. The CDR3 runs 16 residues. The germline gives CDR1 MNHNY, CDR2 SVGAGI (reference sequence). CDR3 amino acids: CASSSAVGGDNSPLHF. The CDR3 DNA reads as TGTGCCAGCAGTTCTGCGGTTGGGGGAGATAATTCACCCCTCCACTTT.

The chain has TRBV4-2 and TRBJ1-1; 8 bases are shared with TRBD1. The CDR3 runs to 16 residues. The germline gives CDR1 LGHNA, CDR2 YNFKEQ. The V and J ends lost 1 base and 4 bases, in that order; junction bases with no gene match: 8. This CDR3 is CASSQAQGALGTEAFF. The CDR3, as DNA: TGTGCCAGCAGCCAAGCCCAGGGGGCGCTAGGCACTGAAGCTTTCTTT.

This chain joins TRBV6-6 and TRBJ1-5, with 9 bases aligning to TRBD1. CDR1 and CDR2 from the germline V gene are MNHNY and SVGAGI (reference sequence). The CDR3 extends over 15 amino acids. Trimming removed 6 bases from V and 2 bases from J; junction bases left unmatched: 5. DNA of the CDR3: TGTGCCAGCAGCGGTTGGACAGGGGGCAATCAGCCCCAGCATTTT. Protein sequence: CASSGWTGGNQPQHF.

The chain joins TRBV28 to TRBJ2-4, with a possible D match to TRBD2 (6 bases). The CDR3 sequence is 16 residues long. Trimming left V 4 bases short and J 3 bases short, with 16 bases between. Germline loops: CDR1 MDHEN, CDR2 SYDVKM. The CDR3, as DNA: TGTGCCAGCAGTTCCGGGACTTCGGGTGGCAAAAACATTCAGTACTTC. This translates into CASSSGTSGGKNIQYF.

This clone was observed a single time. The gene calls are TRBV6-5 and TRBJ2-7, with 8 bases lining up with TRBD1. CDR1 and CDR2 (germline): MNHEY, SVGAGI. The junction had 2 bases not matched to a gene; V was cut back by 2 bases and J by 2 bases. The CDR3 extends over 14 amino acids. The DNA of the CDR3 is TGTGCCAGCAGTTACGCACAGGGGGCCTACGAGCAGTACTTC. It yields the protein CASSYAQGAYEQYF.

The genes are TRBV7-8 and TRBJ1-2, with D hard to call. Germline V gives CDR1 SGHVS, CDR2 FQNEAQ. The germline V and J ends were trimmed by 0 bases and 7 bases, with 12 bases remaining between them. The CDR3 runs to 14 residues. The CDR3 region is CASSLALGGGGYTF. In nucleotides, the CDR3 is TGTGCCAGCAGCTTAGCGCTCGGCGGTGGTGGCTACACCTTC.

The chain couples TRBV30 to TRBJ2-7, with TRBD2 as a possible D gene (5 bases). V was pared by 2 bases and J by 6 bases, with 14 bases between. The CDR3 runs to 13 residues. CDR1 is GTSNPN and CDR2 is SVGIG in the germline V gene (reference sequence). CDR3 DNA: TGTGCCTGGAGTAGAGGGCCACTCTCCGAGCAGTACTTC. This codes for CAWSRGPLSEQYF.

The V call is TRBV7-5, the J call TRBJ1-5; the table's TRBD1 call for D was not verified on the DNA. TRBV7-5 is listed as a pseudogene. The CDR3 consists of 16 residues. CDR3 nucleotide sequence: TGTGCCAGAAGCCCCCCGACAGGGGCCTACAATCAGCCCCAGCATTTT. This translates into CARSPPTGAYNQPQHF.

This clone was counted a single time. The rearrangement uses TRBV7-2 and TRBJ2-7; D is undetermined. Looked up from germline, CDR1 is SGHTA and CDR2 is FQGNSA. V was clipped by 5 bases and J by 2 bases, with 13 bases between them. The CDR3 runs 14 residues. The CDR3 is CASSPVYTAYEQYF. The CDR3 bases are TGTGCCAGCAGCCCAGTATACACCGCCTACGAGCAGTACTTC.

The chain has TRBV5-1 and TRBJ1-6, with 7 bases aligning to TRBD1. J lost 9 bases, V lost 8 bases, and 11 bases had no gene match. CDR1 and CDR2 from the germline V gene are SGHRS and YFSETQ. CDR3 size: 14 residues. CDR3 DNA sequence: TGCGCCAGTACGACAGGGACACCAATTTCACCCCTCCACTTT. It specifies CASTTGTPISPLHF.

The chain has TRBV4-1 and TRBJ2-5; tentatively, D is TRBD1 (6 bases). The CDR3 covers 15 residues. Germline loops: CDR1 MGHRA, CDR2 YSYEKL. The V end was cut by 0 bases, the J end by 5 bases, with 13 bases between. CDR3 DNA sequence: TGCGCCAGCAGCCAAGAGGGCAGGGGCTACGAGACCCAGTACTTC. It translates to CASSQEGRGYETQYF.

This clone has just a few counts. The chain uses TRBV14 and TRBJ1-2; TRBD1 aligns across 12 bases. CDR1 SGHDN and CDR2 FVKESK come from the germline V gene. The CDR3 extends over 14 amino acids. The V gene end was trimmed by 1 base and the J gene end by 7 bases; junction bases not matched to a gene: 1. The DNA for the CDR3 is TGTGCCAGCAGCCAAGGGGACAGGGGGCCTGGCTACACCTTC. Protein sequence: CASSQGDRGPGYTF.

This clone was observed a single time. The rearrangement links TRBV30 to TRBJ1-1; tentatively, D is TRBD1 (6 bases). The CDR3 spans 12 residues. V dropped 3 bases and J dropped 6 bases, with 11 bases sitting between them. Germline assignment: CDR1 GTSNPN and CDR2 SVGIG (reference sequence). CDR3 in DNA: TGTGCCTGGAGGACCCAGGGGCCTGAAGCTTTCTTT. Translating gives CAWRTQGPEAFF.

This chain joins TRBV19 and TRBJ2-5; 12 nucleotides match TRBD1. This CDR3 spans 16 amino acids. Trimming took 4 bases from V and 5 from J; bases not matched to a gene: 8. Germline CDR1 LNHDA, CDR2 SQIVND (reference sequence). The CDR3 reads CASSTGTGGFGETQYF. CDR3 DNA: TGTGCCAGTAGTACTGGGACAGGGGGCTTCGGGGAGACCCAGTACTTC.

The chain uses TRBV7-9 and TRBJ1-2, with 10 bases matching TRBD1. The V gene end was trimmed by 1 base and the J gene end by 8 bases; junction bases not matched to a gene: 4. Per the germline V gene, CDR1 is SEHNR and CDR2 is FQNEAQ (reference sequence). The CDR3 covers 14 residues. CDR3 sequence: CASSLGQGAHGYTF. In DNA form, the CDR3 reads TGTGCCAGCAGCTTAGGACAGGGGGCTCACGGCTACACCTTC.

The V and J genes are TRBV30 and TRBJ2-5, with a weak D call TRBD1 (6 bases). The ends were cut back, 3 bases at V and 4 bases at J, with 15 bases in the middle. Germline V CDR1 and CDR2: GTSNPN, SVGIG (reference sequence). CDR3 length equals 14 residues. The CDR3 is CAWRRTDGLETQYF. The DNA for the CDR3 is TGTGCCTGGAGAAGGACAGACGGGCTAGAGACCCAGTACTTC.

The chain is built from TRBV28 and TRBJ1-4, with 8 bases that match TRBD1. The CDR3 totals 13 residues. Per germline, CDR1 MDHEN and CDR2 SYDVKM. J gave up 10 bases and V 5 bases, and 6 bases lay outside the gene matches. CDR3 DNA: TGTGCCAGCAGTACCACCGGACAGGGAAAACTGTTTTTT. This codes for CASSTTGQGKLFF.

J is TRBJ1-1 and V is TRBV7-9, with D possibly being TRBD1 (6 bases). There are 13 residues in the CDR3. Germline loops: CDR1 SEHNR, CDR2 FQNEAQ (reference sequence). V was shortened by 5 bases and J by 2 bases, with 9 bases between the two germline ends. The CDR3 sequence: CASSATGNTEAFF. For the CDR3, the DNA is TGTGCCAGCAGCGCGACAGGCAACACTGAAGCTTTCTTT.